A single sample is the source of the 18 T cell receptor beta chains below, sequenced in a study of cytomegalovirus exposure and HLA in healthy donors. PCR was performed using 60 Vbeta and 13 Jbeta primers. Only in-frame clones appear in the TCRdb table, and some are missing; sequencing was by immunoSEQ multiplex PCR. The sample holds more than 90,000 clones, more than 55% seen once. The specimen was PBMCs. The receptors here all came from a boy aged 5-17 years in good health and CMV-seropositive.

This clone occurred a few times. The rearrangement uses TRBV5-1 and TRBJ2-1, with 8 bases identical to TRBD1. The ends lost 2 bases at V and 8 bases at J; junction bases unmatched: 6. The CDR3 is 14 amino acids. The V gene's germline CDR1 is SGHRS and CDR2 YFSETQ. The CDR3 DNA is TGCGCCAGCAGCTTAAGGACAGGGTTGGATGAGCAGTTCTTC. Amino acids: CASSLRTGLDEQFF. The whole variable domain, remainder taken from reference TRBV5-1 and TRBJ2-1, is KAGVTQTPRYLIKTRGQQVTLSCSPISGHRSVSWYQQTPGQGLQFLFEYFSETQRNKGNFPGRFSGRQFSNSRSEMNVSTLELGDSALYLCASSLRTGLDEQFFGPGTRLTVL.

The CDR3 reads CASSHRPEYGNTIYF. The CDR3 region has the DNA TGTGCCAGCAGTCACAGGCCGGAGTACGGAAACACCATATATTTT. The chain employs TRBV6-5 and TRBJ1-3, with D possibly TRBD1 on 5 matching bases. Germline V gives CDR1 MNHEY, CDR2 SVGAGI. The V end lost 5 bases, the J end lost 4 bases, and 15 bases lay between the germline ends. The CDR3 runs to 15 residues.

In its sample, this clone was seen once. The chain is built from TRBV5-4 and TRBJ1-2, with D perhaps matching TRBD1 (5 bases). CDR3 length equals 14 residues. V was pared by 4 bases and J by 1 base, with 11 bases between. CDR1 and CDR2 (germline): SGHNT, YYREEE (reference sequence). CDR3 in DNA: TGTGCCAGCAGCCCCGGCAGGGTTAACTATGGCTACACCTTC. Amino acids: CASSPGRVNYGYTF.

The table lists this clone with a count of one. V gene TRBV7-2 combines with J gene TRBJ2-7; D is possibly TRBD2 (6 bases). CDR3 length equals 15 residues. The germline V and J ends were trimmed by 3 bases and 0 bases, with 12 bases remaining between them. The germline CDR1 and CDR2 sequences are SGHTA and FQGNSA. The CDR3 sequence is CASSFYGGYSYEQYF. In nucleotides, the CDR3 is TGTGCCAGCAGCTTTTACGGAGGGTACTCCTACGAGCAGTACTTC.

The gene calls are TRBV7-8 and TRBJ2-2; 10 bases line up with TRBD2. With V trimmed by 5 bases and J by 1 base, 16 bases remained unmatched. The CDR3 runs 20 residues. The germline gives CDR1 SGHVS, CDR2 FQNEAQ. The CDR3 is CASSPLFLAGVGENTGELFF. CDR3 coding DNA: TGTGCCAGCAGCCCGCTCTTCCTAGCGGGAGTTGGGGAGAACACCGGGGAGCTGTTTTTT.

This sequence joins TRBV30 and TRBJ1-2; 8 bases fit TRBD1. The CDR3 length is 15 residues. Germline CDR1 is GTSNPN and CDR2 is SVGIG (reference sequence). V shed 2 bases and J 5 bases; nucleotides not matched to a gene: 10. This chain's CDR3 is CAWSPSPDRAYGYTF. Here the CDR3 DNA reads TGTGCCTGGAGTCCGTCCCCGGACAGGGCTTATGGCTACACCTTC. The whole variable domain, filled in from reference TRBV30 and TRBJ1-2, reads SQTIHQWPATLVQPVGSPLSLECTVEGTSNPNLYWYRQAAGRGLQLLFYSVGIGQISSEVPQNLSASRPQDRQFILSSKKLLLSDSGFYLCAWSPSPDRAYGYTFGSGTRLTVV.

This clone was seen just once. The chain joins TRBV4-2 to TRBJ2-1, with D tentatively TRBD1 (5 bases). The CDR3 totals 13 residues. Trimming cost V 1 base and J 8 bases, with 9 bases left between them. Germline V gene lookup returns CDR1 LGHNA and CDR2 YNFKEQ. CDR3 sequence: CASSQVGVDEQFF. The CDR3 DNA follows: TGTGCCAGCAGCCAAGTAGGGGTCGATGAGCAGTTCTTC.

The chain is built from TRBV7-2 and TRBJ1-1; D unclear. Germline V gives CDR1 SGHTA, CDR2 FQGNSA. This CDR3 contains 13 residues. Trimming cost V 2 bases and J 1 base, with 5 bases left between them. The CDR3 DNA follows: TGTGCCAGCAGCTTACTAAGGAACACTGAAGCTTTCTTT. Translating gives CASSLLRNTEAFF.

This sequence joins TRBV30 and TRBJ1-1; 7 bases map to TRBD1. This CDR3 has 12 amino acids. Germline assignment: CDR1 GTSNPN and CDR2 SVGIG (reference sequence). J was trimmed by 1 base and V by 7 bases; bases with no gene match: 3. The CDR3 sequence is CASRTGNTEAFF. Written as DNA, the CDR3 is TGTGCCTCACGGACAGGGAACACTGAAGCTTTCTTT.

The chain combines TRBV5-1 with TRBJ2-1; TRBD2 is a possible D gene (5 bases). The CDR3 covers 17 residues. Germline assignment: CDR1 SGHRS and CDR2 YFSETQ. V lost 0 bases, J lost 0 bases, and 13 bases lay in between. CDR3 bases: TGCGCCAGCAGCTTGGGTCGGACTTTGAGCTCCTACAATGAGCAGTTCTTC. Its protein is CASSLGRTLSSYNEQFF. Full variable domain (rest looked up from reference TRBV5-1 and TRBJ2-1): KAGVTQTPRYLIKTRGQQVTLSCSPISGHRSVSWYQQTPGQGLQFLFEYFSETQRNKGNFPGRFSGRQFSNSRSEMNVSTLELGDSALYLCASSLGRTLSSYNEQFFGPGTRLTVL.

This clone has just a few counts. V and J are TRBV29-1 and TRBJ1-5; 10 bases line up with TRBD1. This CDR3 spans 13 amino acids. Germline V gives CDR1 SQVTM, CDR2 ANQGSEA. Trimming cost V 6 bases and J 7 bases; bases outside gene matches: 6. Here the CDR3 DNA reads TGCAGCGTAGGGACAGGGGCAGGCCAGCCCCAGCATTTT. Translated, it gives CSVGTGAGQPQHF.

The chain couples TRBV18 to TRBJ1-2; maybe TRBD1 (6 bases). The germline gives CDR1 KGHSH, CDR2 LQKENI. Trimming left V 6 bases short and J 7 bases short, with 21 bases between. This CDR3 region has 15 residues. DNA of the CDR3: TGTGCCAGCTCCCCGAGGTACGGCAGGGGTTCTGGCTACACCTTC. It specifies CASSPRYGRGSGYTF. Combining the CDR3 with reference TRBV18 and TRBJ1-2 gives the whole variable domain NAGVMQNPRHLVRRRGQEARLRCSPMKGHSHVYWYRQLPEEGLKFMVYLQKENIIDESGMPKERFSAEFPKEGPSILRIQQVVRGDSAAYFCASSPRYGRGSGYTFGSGTRLTVV.

This clone was observed a few times. V usage is TRBV6-6 and J usage is TRBJ2-6; 9 bases fit TRBD1. V trimming: 6 bases; J trimming: 10 bases; junction bases outside the gene matches: 4. The germline CDR1 and CDR2 sequences are MNHNY and SVGAGI (reference sequence). This CDR3 region has 13 residues. CDR3 nucleotide sequence: TGTGCCAGCAGCCCCGGGACAGGGAACGTCCTGACTTTC. Protein product: CASSPGTGNVLTF.

This clone was observed a handful of times. Written as DNA, the CDR3 is TGTGCCAGCAGTGTTCGACAGGGGGCGAACACTGAAGCTTTCTTT. This codes for CASSVRQGANTEAFF. This chain uses TRBV6-1 with TRBJ1-1, with TRBD1 matching 10 bases. The CDR3 sequence is 15 residues long. V shed 4 bases and J 1 base; nucleotides not matched to a gene: 3. Germline V gives CDR1 MNHNS, CDR2 SASEGT.

This clone is a singleton in its sample. This sample also contains other DNA sequences that code for the same CDR3. The chain recombines TRBV27 with TRBJ1-5; D is possibly TRBD1 (5 bases). There are 13 residues in the CDR3. V shed 2 bases and J shed 4 bases, with 6 bases lying between them. CDR1 is MNHEY and CDR2 is SMNVEV in the germline V gene (reference sequence). The CDR3 DNA reads as TGTGCCAGCAGTTTAAGGGGAAATCAGCCCCAGCATTTT. It encodes CASSLRGNQPQHF.

CDR3 nucleotide sequence: TGCACCAGCAGCCAAGGGGTCGCGGGAGAGACCCAGTACTTC. Its translation: CTSSQGVAGETQYF. The chain uses TRBV1 and TRBJ2-5; TRBD2, the table's D call, lacks a check against the DNA. TRBV1 is a pseudogene. This CDR3 is built from 14 residues.

This sequence joins TRBV9 and TRBJ2-7, with 9 bases identical to TRBD1. Germline V gives CDR1 SGDLS, CDR2 YYNGEE. The J segment lost 3 bases and the V segment lost 0 bases, leaving 4 bases of the junction unmatched. The CDR3 runs 15 residues. The CDR3 reads CASSVAGQGIYEQYF. DNA of the CDR3: TGTGCCAGCAGCGTAGCGGGACAGGGAATCTACGAGCAGTACTTC.

This clone was seen a few times. V usage is TRBV6-1 and J usage is TRBJ1-1, with 7 bases identical to TRBD1. The CDR3 loop spans 13 amino acids. V lost 10 bases and J lost 1; bases outside the gene matches: 6. Germline-derived CDR1 and CDR2 are MNHNS and SASEGT. The CDR3, as DNA: TGTGCCACGAAGAACAGGGGGAACACTGAAGCTTTCTTT. This codes for CATKNRGNTEAFF.